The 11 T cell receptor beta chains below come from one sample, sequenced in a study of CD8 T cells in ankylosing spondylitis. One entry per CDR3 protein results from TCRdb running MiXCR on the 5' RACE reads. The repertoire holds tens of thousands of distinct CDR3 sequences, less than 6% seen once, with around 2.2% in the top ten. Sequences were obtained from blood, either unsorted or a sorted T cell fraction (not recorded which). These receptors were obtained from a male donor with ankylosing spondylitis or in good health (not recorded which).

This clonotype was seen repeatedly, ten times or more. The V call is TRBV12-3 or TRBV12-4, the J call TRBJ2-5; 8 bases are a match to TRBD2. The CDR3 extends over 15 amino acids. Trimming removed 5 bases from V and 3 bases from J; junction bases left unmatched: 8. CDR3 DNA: TGTGCCAGCAGTACCGGGGGGGGACGGAAAGAGACCCAGTACTTC. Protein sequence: CASSTGGGRKETQYF.

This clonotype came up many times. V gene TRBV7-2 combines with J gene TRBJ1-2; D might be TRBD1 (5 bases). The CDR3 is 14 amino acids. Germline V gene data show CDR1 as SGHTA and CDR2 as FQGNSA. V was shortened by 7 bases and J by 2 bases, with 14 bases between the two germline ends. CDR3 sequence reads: CASKTLGGNYGYTF. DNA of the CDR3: TGTGCCAGCAAAACCCTGGGGGGGAACTATGGCTACACCTTC.

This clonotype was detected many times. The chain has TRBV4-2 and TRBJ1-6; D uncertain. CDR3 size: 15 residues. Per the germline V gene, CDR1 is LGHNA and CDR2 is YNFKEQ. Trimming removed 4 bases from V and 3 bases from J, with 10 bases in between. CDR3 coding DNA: TGTGCCAGCAGCCCCACATTAGGCTATAATTCACCCCTCCACTTT. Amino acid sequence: CASSPTLGYNSPLHF.

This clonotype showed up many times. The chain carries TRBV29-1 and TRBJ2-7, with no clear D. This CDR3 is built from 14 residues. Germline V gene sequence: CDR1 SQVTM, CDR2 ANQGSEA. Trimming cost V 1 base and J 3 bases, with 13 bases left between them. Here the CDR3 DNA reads TGCAGCGTTGAAGGGTCGAGACCATTCTACGAGCAGTACTTC. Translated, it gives CSVEGSRPFYEQYF.

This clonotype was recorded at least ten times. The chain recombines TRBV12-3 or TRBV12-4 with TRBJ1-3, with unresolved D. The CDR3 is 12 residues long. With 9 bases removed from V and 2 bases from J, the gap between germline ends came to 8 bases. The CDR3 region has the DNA TGTGCCAGTAAGACGGCTGGAAACACCATATATTTT. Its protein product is CASKTAGNTIYF.

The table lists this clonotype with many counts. The DNA for the CDR3 is TGTGCCAGCAGCTTAGAGGACAGGGAAATCTACGAGCAGTACTTC. Translation gives CASSLEDREIYEQYF. The chain is built from TRBV7-8 and TRBJ2-7, with 8 bases matching TRBD1. CDR3 length: 15 amino acids. V shed 1 base, J shed 3 bases, and the junction held 5 bases outside the gene matches. Germline CDR1 is SGHVS and CDR2 is FQNEAQ.

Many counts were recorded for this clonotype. The CDR3: CASSLLKDPSDFSTDTQYF. The CDR3 nucleotides read TGTGCCAGCAGCTTATTGAAGGACCCATCGGACTTTAGCACAGATACGCAGTATTTT. This chain uses TRBV7-8 with TRBJ2-3, with a possible D match to TRBD2 (5 bases). CDR1 and CDR2 (germline): SGHVS, FQNEAQ. Trimming shortened V by 2 bases and J by 0 bases, and 21 bases separated the two germline ends. This CDR3 comprises 19 residues.

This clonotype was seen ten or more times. CDR3 loop: CATKMTGRIETQYF. The CDR3 nucleotides read TGTGCCACCAAGATGACCGGGAGGATAGAGACCCAGTACTTC. The gene calls are TRBV15 and TRBJ2-5; 7 bases fit TRBD2. V lost 7 bases to trimming and J lost 4 bases; unmatched junction nucleotides: 9. This CDR3 has 14 amino acids. Germline V gene lookup returns CDR1 LNHNV and CDR2 YYDKDF (reference sequence).

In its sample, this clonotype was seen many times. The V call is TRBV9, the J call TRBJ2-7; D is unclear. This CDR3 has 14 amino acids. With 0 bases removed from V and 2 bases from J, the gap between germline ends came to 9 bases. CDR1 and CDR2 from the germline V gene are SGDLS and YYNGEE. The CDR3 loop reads CASSVGQITYEQYF. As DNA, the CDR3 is TGTGCCAGCAGCGTAGGCCAGATTACCTACGAGCAGTACTTC.

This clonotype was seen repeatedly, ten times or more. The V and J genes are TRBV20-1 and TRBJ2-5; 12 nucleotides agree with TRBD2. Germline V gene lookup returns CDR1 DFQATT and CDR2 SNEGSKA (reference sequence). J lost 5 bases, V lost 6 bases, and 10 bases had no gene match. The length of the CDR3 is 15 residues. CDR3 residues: CSARLAGGPEETQYF. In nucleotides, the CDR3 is TGCAGTGCCCGGCTAGCGGGGGGGCCGGAGGAGACCCAGTACTTC.

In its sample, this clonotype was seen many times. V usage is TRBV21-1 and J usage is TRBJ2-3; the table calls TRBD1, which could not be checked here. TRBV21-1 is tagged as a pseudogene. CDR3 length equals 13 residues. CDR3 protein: CARRVAWGDTQYF. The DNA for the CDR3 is TGTGCCAGAAGGGTCGCCTGGGGGGATACGCAGTATTTT.